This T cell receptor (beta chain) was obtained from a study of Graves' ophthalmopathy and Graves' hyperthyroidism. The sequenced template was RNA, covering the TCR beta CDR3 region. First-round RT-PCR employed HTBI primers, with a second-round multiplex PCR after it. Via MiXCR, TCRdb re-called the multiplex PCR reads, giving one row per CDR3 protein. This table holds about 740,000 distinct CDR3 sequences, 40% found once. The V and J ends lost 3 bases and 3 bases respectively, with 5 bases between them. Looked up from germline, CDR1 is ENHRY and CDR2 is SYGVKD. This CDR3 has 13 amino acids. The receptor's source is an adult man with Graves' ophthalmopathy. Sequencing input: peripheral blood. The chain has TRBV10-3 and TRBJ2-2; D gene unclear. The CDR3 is CAISDIYTGELFF. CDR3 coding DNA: TGTGCCATCAGTGACATATACACCGGGGAGCTGTTTTTT.